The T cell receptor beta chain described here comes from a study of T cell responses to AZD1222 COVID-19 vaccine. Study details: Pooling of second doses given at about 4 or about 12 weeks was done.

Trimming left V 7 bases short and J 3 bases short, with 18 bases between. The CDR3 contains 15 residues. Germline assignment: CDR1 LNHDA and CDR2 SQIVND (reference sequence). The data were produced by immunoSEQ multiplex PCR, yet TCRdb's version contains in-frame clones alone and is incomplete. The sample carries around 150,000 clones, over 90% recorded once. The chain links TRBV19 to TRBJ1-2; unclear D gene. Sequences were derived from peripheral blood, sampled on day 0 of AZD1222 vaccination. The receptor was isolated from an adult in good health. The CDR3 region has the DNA TGTGCCAGTACCTCAGAGCGGGTTTTTGACTATGGCTACACCTTC. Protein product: CASTSERVFDYGYTF.